The sequence of this T cell receptor (beta chain) was determined in a study of T cells in Graves' hyperthyroidism and ophthalmopathy. Study overall: Peripheral blood sampling occurred at initial diagnosis, before any treatment.

Amplification of TCR beta CDR3 regions was performed using RNA transcripts as template. HTBI primers drove first-round RT-PCR of the TCR CDR3. A single record per CDR3 protein comes from TCRdb applying MiXCR to the multiplex PCR reads. The sample includes a few hundred thousand distinct CDR3 sequences, about 13% of them seen just once. Researchers barred patients who had uncontrolled infection, other autoimmune disease, pregnancy or lactation. Trimming took 1 base from V and 6 from J; bases not matched to a gene: 7. Germline V gene sequence: CDR1 LNHDA, CDR2 SQIVND (reference sequence). This CDR3 region has 16 residues.

This chain links TRBV19 with TRBJ2-3; 10 bases agree with TRBD2. The specimen was blood. The source is a man in his thirties or forties with Graves' hyperthyroidism that later progressed to Graves' ophthalmopathy. CDR3 sequence (DNA): TGTGCCAGTAGTATAGGTCCAGCGGGGGGGGCCGATACGCAGTATTTT. Translation: CASSIGPAGGADTQYF. The full variable domain, rest sourced from reference TRBV19 and TRBJ2-3, is DGGITQSPKYLFRKEGQNVTLSCEQNLNHDAMYWYRQDPGQGLRLIYYSQIVNDFQKGDIAEGYSVSREKKESFPLTVTSAQKNPTAFYLCASSIGPAGGADTQYFGPGTRLTVL.